Listed here are 2 T cell receptor beta chains from one sample, sequenced in a study of regulatory T cells in long-lasting Graves disease. iRepertoire HTBI primers and Arm-PCR of CDR3 regions built TCR beta libraries. TCRdb ran MiXCR on the multiplex PCR reads and lists one entry per CDR3 protein. The table records some 280,000 distinct CDR3 sequences, roughly 21% of them present only once. Time point in this sample: persistent/refractory GD, antithyroid drugs over 5 years with positive TRAb. PBMC-extracted RNA yielded the TCR library. This material consisted of peripheral blood mononuclear cells (PBMCs), taken when the disease was refractory, from a patient treated with antithyroid drugs. Every receptor here comes from a female donor with Graves disease.

This clonotype was detected many times. The chain uses TRBV12-3 or TRBV12-4 and TRBJ2-5; the match to TRBD2 covers 11 bases. The trim removed 7 bases at V and 4 bases at J, leaving 8 bases unmatched. CDR3 length equals 15 residues. CDR3 DNA: TGTGCCAGCAACGTAGCGGGAGGGGAAAGAGAGACCCAGTACTTC. It translates to CASNVAGGERETQYF.

The chain links TRBV12-3 or TRBV12-4 to TRBJ2-7; 9 positions match TRBD1. The J segment lost 3 bases and the V segment lost 5 bases, leaving 5 bases of the junction unmatched. This CDR3 contains 14 residues. The CDR3 coding sequence is TGTGCCAGCAGTCACGGGACAGGGTACTACGAGCAGTACTTC. Its protein product is CASSHGTGYYEQYF.